One and the same sample provided the 8 T cell receptor beta chains below, sequenced in a study of graft-versus-host responses after intestinal transplantation. Sequencing was performed with immunoSEQ multiplex PCR; in TCRdb, only in-frame clones are kept and a portion is missing. The sample consists of under 75,000 clones, 89% of them appearing once. Lymphocytes from graft epithelium and lamina propria were isolated. Sequenced material: ileum tissue, taken more than 350 days after transplant. The receptor source for this set is a human patient who received an intestinal transplant, so some T cells may come from the graft donor.

The chain combines TRBV6-6 with TRBJ1-2; the match to TRBD1 covers 7 bases. The CDR3 extends over 14 amino acids. V lost 2 bases, J lost 4 bases, and 4 bases stayed unmatched. Germline loops: CDR1 MNHNY, CDR2 SVGAGI (reference sequence). The CDR3 region has the DNA TGTGCCAGCAGTTACCGACAGGGAAGCTATGGCTACACCTTC. Its protein is CASSYRQGSYGYTF.

This rearrangement joins TRBV5-1 to TRBJ2-1; D perhaps matches TRBD2 (6 bases). V was clipped by 1 base and J by 6 bases, with 11 bases between them. The CDR3 consists of 14 residues. Germline V gene lookup returns CDR1 SGHRS and CDR2 YFSETQ. CDR3 nucleotide sequence: TGCGCCAGCAGCTTGAGTGGGGGGAGCAATGAGCAGTTCTTC. This translates into CASSLSGGSNEQFF. The whole variable domain, filled in from reference TRBV5-1 and TRBJ2-1, reads KAGVTQTPRYLIKTRGQQVTLSCSPISGHRSVSWYQQTPGQGLQFLFEYFSETQRNKGNFPGRFSGRQFSNSRSEMNVSTLELGDSALYLCASSLSGGSNEQFFGPGTRLTVL.

This clone occurred once. The V gene is TRBV18, the J gene TRBJ2-5; 10 bases are shared with TRBD1. The junction had 5 bases not matched to a gene; V was cut back by 3 bases and J by 4 bases. This CDR3 has 15 residues. Germline V gene sequence: CDR1 KGHSH, CDR2 LQKENI. The CDR3 here is CASSPVDRGTETQYF. The DNA of the CDR3 is TGTGCCAGCTCACCCGTGGACAGGGGGACAGAGACCCAGTACTTC.

This chain links TRBV19 with TRBJ2-3; 11 nucleotides match TRBD2. This CDR3 is 16 amino acids long. V lost 4 bases to trimming and J lost 5 bases; unmatched junction nucleotides: 8. CDR1 LNHDA and CDR2 SQIVND come from the germline V gene (reference sequence). The CDR3 here is CASSKGTSGRKDTQYF. The CDR3, as DNA: TGTGCCAGTAGTAAAGGAACTAGCGGGAGAAAAGATACGCAGTATTTT.

This rearrangement joins TRBV2 to TRBJ2-1; perhaps TRBD2 as D (7 bases). From germline, CDR1 is SNHLY and CDR2 FYNNEI. This CDR3 contains 15 residues. The germline V and J ends were trimmed by 6 bases and 6 bases, with 18 bases remaining between them. In DNA form, the CDR3 reads TGTGCCAGCAGGTTTACAAGCGGGACATCCAATGAGCAGTTCTTC. The encoded protein is CASRFTSGTSNEQFF.

The rearrangement joins TRBV19 to TRBJ2-6; D not resolved. Germline V gene data show CDR1 as LNHDA and CDR2 as SQIVND (reference sequence). The V end was cut by 3 bases, the J end by 3 bases, with 6 bases between. The CDR3 runs 14 residues. The CDR3 nucleotides are TGTGCCAGTAGTATGGGTGTTGGGGCCAACGTCCTGACTTTC. It specifies CASSMGVGANVLTF.

The chain combines TRBV4-1 with TRBJ2-2, with a weak D call TRBD2 (7 bases). Trimming took 1 base from V and 2 from J, leaving 8 bases between them. This CDR3 has 15 amino acids. Germline assignment: CDR1 MGHRA and CDR2 YSYEKL. This CDR3 reads CASSQAGGNTGELFF. The CDR3 DNA follows: TGCGCCAGCAGCCAAGCGGGGGGCAACACCGGGGAGCTGTTTTTT.

The chain uses TRBV2 and TRBJ2-7; the D gene is possibly TRBD1 (6 bases). Deletions cut 9 bases from V and 5 bases from J, with 14 bases between. The CDR3 covers 12 residues. Per germline, CDR1 SNHLY and CDR2 FYNNEI. The CDR3 region is CARARQADEQYF. Here the CDR3 DNA reads TGTGCCAGGGCCCGACAGGCCGACGAGCAGTACTTC.